This T cell receptor (beta chain) was identified during a study of STAT5B mutations in CD4+ large granular lymphocyte leukemia. Overall study findings and caveats: CD4-sorted patient repertoires seemed more clonal than healthy CD4+ repertoires. 8/27 top patient clones versus 2/35 control clones were TRBV06-family. Approximately 25% of private leukemic clonotypes occurred rarely in other patients' non-leukemic repertoires.

Germline V gene data show CDR1 as SSHAT and CDR2 as FNYEAQ (reference sequence). This CDR3 comprises 15 residues. Data came from immunoSEQ multiplex PCR; TCRdb stores just in-frame clones and leaves some out. This sample carries about 33,000 clones, 74% of them seen once, and the ten largest clones take 0.25% to 0.35%. Comment on this clone: Antigen: not known. The junction departs from the called germline gene at one end, perhaps through a read error.

This TCR derives from a human donor in good health. The chain uses TRBV7-7 and TRBJ2-1; a weak D match, TRBD2 (6 bases). Specimen: CD4+ T cells from blood buffy coats. The CDR3 region is CASSPQTGSLNEQFF. CDR3 bases: TGTGCTAGCAGCCCCCAGACCGGGAGTCTCAATGAGCAGTTCTTC.